This TCR beta chain was observed in a study of T cells in Graves' hyperthyroidism and ophthalmopathy. Looking at the study overall: Pretreatment peripheral blood was obtained at initial diagnosis.

The CDR3 consists of 12 residues. V lost 5 bases, J lost 0 bases, and 7 bases lay in between. Germline assignment: CDR1 DFQATT and CDR2 SNEGSKA (reference sequence). The CDR3 regions of TCR beta were amplified from RNA transcripts. During a first-round RT-PCR of the TCR CDR3, the HTBI primer set was used. MiXCR was run by TCRdb on the multiplex PCR reads, yielding one entry per CDR3 protein. The sample shows under 350,000 distinct CDR3 sequences, roughly 23% of them seen only once. The sample comprised blood. The V call is TRBV20-1, the J call TRBJ1-1, with no clear D. The TCR originated in a woman in her forties or fifties with Graves' hyperthyroidism. CDR3 sequence reads: CSADTMNTEAFF. The CDR3 coding sequence is TGCAGTGCTGACACTATGAACACTGAAGCTTTCTTT.